A single sample gave rise to the 15 T cell receptor beta chains below, sequenced in a study of T cells in Graves' hyperthyroidism and ophthalmopathy. Template material for amplifying TCR beta CDR3 regions consisted of RNA transcripts. In the first-round RT-PCR of the TCR CDR3, the HTBI primer set was used. TCRdb itself ran the multiplex PCR reads through MiXCR, one entry per CDR3 protein. The sample shows 650,000 to 750,000 distinct CDR3 sequences, roughly 15% of them seen only once. Sequenced: blood. Receptors were obtained from a woman aged 18-29 years with Graves' hyperthyroidism.

The V call is TRBV27, the J call TRBJ2-1, with 7 positions matching TRBD2. Germline CDR1 is MNHEY and CDR2 is SMNVEV (reference sequence). This CDR3 contains 14 residues. V was pared by 1 base and J by 8 bases, with 5 bases of the junction left unmatched. In DNA form, the CDR3 reads TGTGCCAGCAGTTTATTAATGACTAGCTATGAGCAGTTCTTC. It specifies CASSLLMTSYEQFF.

This clonotype was seen only a few times. This may stem from a read error, because a much larger clone lies one nucleotide away. CDR3 in amino acids: CASSPLAGTGAYEQFF. DNA for the CDR3: TGTGCCAGCAGCCCCCTCGCCGGGACAGGAGCCTACGAGCAGTTCTTC. The genes are TRBV11-2 and TRBJ2-7; TRBD1 matches at 8 bases. The last part of the DNA fits TRBJ2-1 better; the J call may be wrong. Per germline, CDR1 SGHAT and CDR2 FQNNGV. The CDR3 has 16 amino acids.

The chain joins TRBV10-3 to TRBJ2-3; D remains unclear. The CDR3 length is 15 residues. V lost 9 bases to trimming and J lost 4 bases, with 20 bases between them. Germline V gene data show CDR1 as ENHRY and CDR2 as SYGVKD. CDR3 in amino acids: CAIRKTEIGADTQYF. In nucleotides, the CDR3 is TGTGCCATTCGGAAGACGGAGATTGGGGCAGATACGCAGTATTTT.

This clonotype turned up a few times. The chain carries TRBV24-1 and TRBJ2-3; D remains ambiguous. V dropped 1 base and J dropped 6 bases, with 22 bases sitting between them. The CDR3 is 18 residues long. Germline CDR1 reads KGHDR; CDR2 reads SFDVKD. CDR3 amino acids: CATSDLRGGAPPGDTQYF. The CDR3 DNA reads as TGTGCCACCAGTGATTTAAGAGGCGGTGCACCCCCCGGGGATACGCAGTATTTT.

A few counts support this clonotype. The chain uses TRBV7-3 and TRBJ2-1, with TRBD1 as a possible D gene (5 bases). Germline loops: CDR1 SGHTA, CDR2 FQGTGA. Deletions cut 4 bases from V and 6 bases from J, with 10 bases between. The CDR3 extends over 13 amino acids. The CDR3 region has the DNA TGTGCCAGCAGCTCTGGGGCGCCCAATGAGCAGTTCTTC. Translating it yields CASSSGAPNEQFF.

This clonotype was seen repeatedly, ten times or more. V is TRBV24-1 and J is TRBJ2-7; TRBD1 matches 7 bases. J was trimmed by 3 bases and V by 1 base; bases with no gene match: 5. The CDR3 has 15 residues. The germline V gene encodes CDR1 KGHDR and CDR2 SFDVKD. The CDR3, as DNA: TGTGCCACCAGTGATTTTAGACAGGGAAACTACGAGCAGTACTTC. Residues: CATSDFRQGNYEQYF.

This clonotype was counted many times. This chain connects TRBV5-1 to TRBJ2-3; 13 nucleotides align to TRBD2. Germline CDR1 is SGHRS and CDR2 is YFSETQ. V shed 2 bases, J shed 3 bases, and the junction held 3 bases outside the gene matches. The CDR3 runs 16 residues. For the CDR3, the DNA is TGCGCCAGCAGCTTTCGGACTAGCGGGAGTACAGATACGCAGTATTTT. As protein: CASSFRTSGSTDTQYF. The full variable domain, rest sourced from reference TRBV5-1 and TRBJ2-3, is KAGVTQTPRYLIKTRGQQVTLSCSPISGHRSVSWYQQTPGQGLQFLFEYFSETQRNKGNFPGRFSGRQFSNSRSEMNVSTLELGDSALYLCASSFRTSGSTDTQYFGPGTRLTVL.

This clonotype was counted a few times. The chain uses TRBV27 and TRBJ2-7, with a possible D match to TRBD2 (5 bases). There are 13 residues in the CDR3. V was cut by 7 bases and J by 2 bases, with 12 bases left in between. Per germline, CDR1 MNHEY and CDR2 SMNVEV (reference sequence). The CDR3 sequence: CASTSGLAYEQYF. DNA for the CDR3: TGTGCCAGCACGAGCGGATTGGCCTACGAGCAGTACTTC.

This clonotype was counted many times. The chain joins TRBV20-1 to TRBJ2-5, with D possibly matching TRBD2 (6 bases). V was shortened by 0 bases and J by 5 bases, with 13 bases between the two germline ends. This CDR3 is 14 amino acids long. CDR1 is DFQATT, CDR2 SNEGSKA, per germline (reference sequence). CDR3 in amino acids: CSARDGSGWETQYF. The CDR3 region has the DNA TGCAGTGCTAGAGACGGGAGCGGTTGGGAGACCCAGTACTTC.

This clonotype has at least ten counts. The genes are TRBV28 and TRBJ2-1, with D perhaps matching TRBD2 (5 bases). Germline V lookup: CDR1 MDHEN, CDR2 SYDVKM. Between the trimmed V and J ends, which lost 6 bases and 7 bases, there was a span of 16 bases. CDR3 length equals 14 residues. The CDR3 nucleotides read TGTGCCAGCAGGCCCTCCGGGAATCGAAATGAGCAGTTCTTC. Protein sequence: CASRPSGNRNEQFF. Using reference TRBV28 and TRBJ2-1 for the parts outside the CDR3, the full variable domain is DVKVTQSSRYLVKRTGEKVFLECVQDMDHENMFWYRQDPGLGLRLIYFSYDVKMKEKGDIPEGYSVSREKKERFSLILESASTNQTSMYLCASRPSGNRNEQFFGPGTRLTVL.

There are a few counts of this clonotype. The V call is TRBV18, the J call TRBJ2-1, with D tentatively TRBD1 (6 bases). The CDR3 extends over 14 amino acids. V lost 4 bases to trimming and J lost 2 bases, with 9 bases between them. The germline V gene encodes CDR1 KGHSH and CDR2 LQKENI. The DNA of the CDR3 is TGTGCCAGCTCACAGGGGGTTGCCTACAATGAGCAGTTCTTC. Its protein product is CASSQGVAYNEQFF. Supplemented by reference TRBV18 and TRBJ2-1, the full variable domain reads NAGVMQNPRHLVRRRGQEARLRCSPMKGHSHVYWYRQLPEEGLKFMVYLQKENIIDESGMPKERFSAEFPKEGPSILRIQQVVRGDSAAYFCASSQGVAYNEQFFGPGTRLTVL.

This clonotype was found many times. The chain recombines TRBV2 with TRBJ2-7, with 10 nucleotides matching TRBD1. This CDR3 region has 17 residues. Trimming cost V 0 bases and J 2 bases; bases outside gene matches: 7. Germline loops: CDR1 SNHLY, CDR2 FYNNEI. The CDR3 bases are TGTGCCAGCAGTGAAGCGCAGGGGACAGGGGTAGCCTACGAGCAGTACTTC. Translated, it gives CASSEAQGTGVAYEQYF.

This clonotype was detected many times. The chain employs TRBV13 and TRBJ2-1; D not resolved. This CDR3 is built from 15 residues. CDR1 is PRHDT, CDR2 FYEKMQ, per germline (reference sequence). Between the trimmed V and J ends, which lost 5 bases and 2 bases, there was a span of 13 bases. The CDR3 region is CASSPGLVPYNEQFF. CDR3 sequence (DNA): TGTGCCAGCAGCCCCGGTCTAGTTCCCTACAATGAGCAGTTCTTC.

The rearrangement joins TRBV7-9 to TRBJ1-2, with 8 bases lining up with TRBD1. Germline V CDR1 and CDR2: SEHNR, FQNEAQ (reference sequence). The CDR3 runs to 15 residues. V trimming: 5 bases; J trimming: 3 bases; junction bases outside the gene matches: 8. CDR3 coding DNA: TGTGCCAGCAGCCACTACGGGACAGGAGACTATGGCTACACCTTC. Protein sequence: CASSHYGTGDYGYTF.

V gene TRBV18 combines with J gene TRBJ2-5; D might be TRBD2 (6 bases). The CDR3 sequence is 14 residues long. Per germline, CDR1 KGHSH and CDR2 LQKENI. Trimming cost V 0 bases and J 3 bases, with 8 bases left between them. CDR3 sequence: CASSPPPGEETQYF. CDR3 nucleotides: TGTGCCAGCTCACCACCACCGGGAGAAGAGACCCAGTACTTC. The full variable domain, with the rest looked up from reference TRBV18 and TRBJ2-5, is NAGVMQNPRHLVRRRGQEARLRCSPMKGHSHVYWYRQLPEEGLKFMVYLQKENIIDESGMPKERFSAEFPKEGPSILRIQQVVRGDSAAYFCASSPPPGEETQYFGPGTRLLVL.